These 8 T cell receptor beta chains originate from one sample sequenced in a study of T cells in Graves' hyperthyroidism and ophthalmopathy. The source material, RNA transcripts, was used to amplify TCR beta CDR3 regions. During a first-round RT-PCR of the TCR CDR3, the HTBI primer set was used. TCRdb used MiXCR to reprocess the multiplex PCR reads, holding one entry per CDR3 protein. The table has a few hundred thousand distinct CDR3 sequences, 14% to 15% seen once. Input material: blood. These receptor sequences come from a woman between 25 and 40 years old with Graves' hyperthyroidism.

This clonotype has ten or more counts. The CDR3 coding sequence is TGTGCCAGCAGTTTAGGACAGGGGAGCGTGTACGAGCAGTACTTC. Translating gives CASSLGQGSVYEQYF. This chain links TRBV27 with TRBJ2-7; TRBD1 agrees at 9 bases. The germline V gene encodes CDR1 MNHEY and CDR2 SMNVEV (reference sequence). J gave up 4 bases and V 2 bases, and 6 bases lay outside the gene matches. This CDR3 has 15 residues.

Notes on this clonotype: Relative to the germline gene, one junction end is altered; a read error may explain this. The chain has TRBV15 and TRBJ2-3; tentative D call: TRBD2 (6 bases). CDR3 length equals 18 residues. Germline V gives CDR1 LNHNV, CDR2 YYDKDF (reference sequence). The CDR3 nucleotides read TGTGCCACCAGCAGAGGGGCAGGGAGTAGCGGAAGCACGGATACGCAGTATTTT. It specifies CATSRGAGSSGSTDTQYF.

There are a few counts of this clonotype. The chain employs TRBV28 and TRBJ2-7; 9 positions agree with TRBD2. The CDR3 spans 15 residues. The germline V gene encodes CDR1 MDHEN and CDR2 SYDVKM. Trimming removed 7 bases from V and 2 bases from J; junction bases left unmatched: 9. The CDR3 spells CASTIPLAGTYEQYF. The CDR3 DNA follows: TGTGCCAGCACCATTCCTCTAGCGGGGACCTACGAGCAGTACTTC.

At least ten counts were recorded for this clonotype. In DNA form, the CDR3 reads TGTGCCAGCAGTTTAGGTAGCGGGACCTACCAAGAGACCCAGTACTTC. Translation gives CASSLGSGTYQETQYF. The chain is built from TRBV28 and TRBJ2-5, with 8 bases fitting TRBD2. The germline V gene encodes CDR1 MDHEN and CDR2 SYDVKM. V was clipped by 2 bases and J by 0 bases; unmatched bases: 5. This CDR3 is built from 16 residues.

This clonotype was seen ten or more times. The chain links TRBV28 to TRBJ2-7; unclear D gene. V was trimmed by 6 bases and J by 1 base, leaving 13 bases between them. Per the germline V gene, CDR1 is MDHEN and CDR2 is SYDVKM. The CDR3 has 14 residues. The DNA of the CDR3 is TGTGCCAGCAGCCCCGTGGACGGGTCCTACGAGCAGTACTTC. It is translated as CASSPVDGSYEQYF.

The chain joins TRBV14 to TRBJ1-2; TRBD1 might be the D (6 bases). Trimming cost V 5 bases and J 4 bases, with 11 bases left between them. Looked up from germline, CDR1 is SGHDN and CDR2 is FVKESK. This CDR3 is built from 13 residues. The CDR3 region is CASSRGQSYGYTF. The CDR3 nucleotides are TGTGCCAGCAGCAGGGGACAAAGCTATGGCTACACCTTC.

This clonotype was recorded a few times. The chain is built from TRBV6-1 and TRBJ1-4; D gene ambiguous. CDR1 is MNHNS and CDR2 is SASEGT in the germline V gene. The CDR3 runs 16 residues. V was clipped by 5 bases and J by 9 bases, with 22 bases between them. The CDR3 region has the DNA TGTGCCAGCAGTTCCCAGTCCGACACGGCCGCACAAAAACTGTTTTTT. It specifies CASSSQSDTAAQKLFF.

At least ten counts were recorded for this clonotype. V and J are TRBV2 and TRBJ1-2; no clear D. The CDR3 extends over 15 amino acids. V lost 1 base, J lost 1 base, and 10 bases lay in between. CDR1 SNHLY and CDR2 FYNNEI come from the germline V gene. The CDR3 nucleotides are TGTGCCAGCAGTGAAGTCCTCCAGAGTAACTATGGCTACACCTTC. It specifies CASSEVLQSNYGYTF.